This T cell receptor (beta chain) was captured by sequencing in a study of cytomegalovirus exposure and HLA in healthy donors (dated by TCRdb to 2017 to 2019). About the study as a whole: According to an earlier analysis of 587 of the donors, 150 million to 200 million T cells yielded 117 million unique TCR beta sequences and around 280 Gb of sequence data. Approximately 310 gigabases of sequencing data and tens of millions of unique TCR sequences made up an early release that covered 500 to 700 HLA-typed donors. Among the approximately 420 genotyped donors, about 85% belonged to the genetic ancestry cluster associated with self-reported Caucasian donors. The study aimed to test whether signatures of past pathogen exposure could be identified by cataloging public T cell receptors. The T cell repertoires of about 700 subjects were profiled by immunosequencing and related to cytomegalovirus serostatus. A separate validation cohort of roughly 130 different subjects was used in addition to the approximately 670-subject first cohort. High-throughput TCR immunosequencing, statistical association of individual TCRs with disease status, and machine learning were combined to predict cytomegalovirus infection status. A later analysis re-analyzed previously published TCR beta repertoires from 500 to 700 donors and added high-resolution HLA genotyping to study TCR occurrence patterns. In the later analysis, no new phenotypic data were used to find candidate immune exposures; instead, reliance was placed on TCR beta sequences and their occurrence across donors. To decide whether each TCR beta V gene segment behaved as functional or pseudogenic, an earlier analysis of 587 of the donors relied on high-throughput TCR beta sequencing. Donor age, sex, ethnicity and CMV serostatus were compiled together with the repertoire data. A later genetic analysis used genome-wide SNP genotypes for about 65% of the roughly 670 donors, treating that subset as a discovery cohort. Every discovery cohort repertoire had been produced on one sequencing platform. HLA typing covered class I and class II loci at four-digit resolution. Typing coverage varied by locus: about 629-630 donors for A, B, C, DRB1 and DQB1; approximately 500 for DQA1; more than 600 for DPA1; 400 to 480 for DPB1. Four to six DR-DQ haplotypes were handled as single units for association and clustering because linkage in the cohort was strong. Among around 400 genotyped donors of the cohort, an average of roughly 230,000 unique TCR beta nucleotide sequences was sequenced per donor, of which roughly 17% were non-productive.

The library was generated by the immunoSEQ multiplex PCR assay. For the multiplex PCR, a mixture combining 60 forward primers for TCR Vbeta segments and 13 reverse primers for TCR Jbeta segments was used. The CDR3 region of rearranged TCR beta genes was amplified from genomic DNA by a multiplex PCR assay. The amplified TCR beta libraries were sequenced on the Illumina HiSeq System as 87-base-pair reads. The original pipeline was this. A later analysis tallied 70 million to 100 million unique TCR beta chains across the approximately 670 repertoires, and approximately 9.9 million of those chains were shared by two or more donors. To remove PCR and sequencing errors, raw reads were error-corrected and collapsed into unique sequences using a nearest-neighbor algorithm that merged closely related sequences. Alignment of CDR3 sequences to IMGT reference sequences was used to assign V, D and J gene segments. For a sequence to be retained, at least a six-nucleotide match to both a V gene segment and a J gene segment was required. Rearrangements were called productive when the CDR3 lacked stop codons and stayed in frame with V and J; all others were non-productive. CDR3 was defined according to IMGT convention as the region running from the second conserved V-encoded cysteine to the conserved J-encoded phenylalanine. In an earlier analysis of approximately 500 of the donors, sequences lacking an unambiguous match to a single V gene segment were excluded. An earlier analysis of 587 of the donors called V segments functional above 56.7% productive rearrangements and segregating when the between-donor standard deviation exceeded 5%. A statistical classification framework was built to diagnose cytomegalovirus status from the catalog of TCR beta chain sequences. V and J gene assignment, in a later analysis, came from comparing TCR nucleotide sequences with IMGT/GENE-DB human TR gene sequences. The TCRdist pipeline was used in a later analysis to assign CDR3 sequences and most-parsimonious VDJ recombination scenarios. In a later analysis, each TCR beta chain was defined by its CDR3 amino acid sequence together with its V-gene family, and reads without a unique V-gene family were excluded. In a later analysis, 550 to 650 highly shared, low-generation-probability nucleotide sequences were removed to address suspected cross-contamination and a sequencing artifact. In a later analysis, a clonal expansion index was calculated for each public chain from normalized within-repertoire ranks of inferred template counts. Generation probabilities in a later analysis came from a VDJ recombination model fitted to out-of-frame rearrangements, and those results were checked against IGoR. A later analysis scored TCR-TCR, TCR-HLA and TCR-CMV co-occurrence with hypergeometric tests, applying a repertoire-size bias correction to TCR pairs. In a later analysis, false discovery rates were estimated by permuting HLA or CMV assignments 20 times. A later analysis grouped co-occurring TCRs with DBSCAN, adding TCRdist sequence similarity when clustering within HLA-allele-positive subsets. Co-occurrence clustering excluded repertoires with fewer than 30,000 or more than 120,000 public chains, plus five with anomalous nucleotide sharing. The immuneACCESS repertoire file appears here via TCRdb, limited to in-frame rearrangements. These files lack a portion of the clones; in checked studies, under half of the deficit traces to unresolved V genes, and the cause of the others is not known. That table supplies the V and J calls and clone size; D and trimming were determined from the DNA. For this sample there are about 150,000 clones; around 65% appear just once. The ten largest clonotypes hold 2.5% to 3.5% of the sample.

V sheds 5 bases and J sheds 7 bases, leaving 20 bases between their ends. For CDR1 and CDR2, the germline V gene lists KGHSH and LQKENI. CDR3 length: 15 amino acids, cysteine to phenylalanine. Here the CDR3 DNA is all that survives: 45 bases in frame from base 1. Turning to this clone: Its antigen target is currently unknown. No clone much larger than this one lies a single base away; base qualities are absent.

The cohort was made up of roughly 670 healthy bone marrow donors. Cohort members were all nominally healthy when sampled, although unrecorded immune exposures were likely present. The donor tested CMV seropositive, placing the donor among the approximately 290 seropositive members of the cohort. A peripheral blood sample was collected from each donor, and TCR beta sequencing was performed on peripheral blood mononuclear cells. The Qiagen DNeasy Blood Extraction Kit was used to extract genomic DNA from the blood cell samples. Points the paper makes about the study in general: The only immune exposure information available for the cohort was CMV serostatus. The classifier was reported to diagnose cytomegalovirus status with high specificity and sensitivity in both the original and validation cohorts. According to the authors, the approach could potentially be generalized to other disease states and immunological phenotypes. Most CMV-associated TCR beta chains appeared to be HLA-restricted in a later analysis, and the HLA associations seemed to be driven largely by CMV exposure. Because the 87-base-pair reads could not distinguish some IMGT-functional V segments, including TRBV6-2 and TRBV6-3, those segments were excluded. In vitro tests confirmed that three of the cytomegalovirus-associated TCR beta chains recognize cytomegalovirus antigens. While some public TCRs were present in many individuals, most TCR sequences turned up only very rarely across donors. According to a later analysis, TCR association rates differed among HLA loci, with DRB1 alleles showing the most associated TCRs and HLA-C alleles showing the fewest. In this cohort, only TCR beta chains were sequenced, and detectable features were limited by the absence of alpha or paired-chain data. The study listed approximately 150 TCR beta chains as associated with cytomegalovirus. In a later genetic analysis, fewer N-insertions in productive TCRs were reported among donors in an Asian-associated ancestry cluster than the roughly 700-donor mean. Assigning TCR associations to individual alleles was difficult when HLA alleles, especially DR and DQ, strongly co-occurred. The earlier analysis of about 600 of the donors excluded roughly 17 rarely observed V segments, including chromosome 9 orphons, because counts were too low. In a later genetic analysis, a missense DCLRE1C variant was associated with V-gene and J-gene trimming of TCR beta chains, and the association was replicated in an independent cohort. In a later analysis, several top co-occurrence clusters were reported to appear linked to parvovirus B19, influenza, CMV and Epstein-Barr virus. HLA typing was unavailable for some donors at each locus, so association tests used only the typed subset. At a false discovery rate of 0.05, a later analysis linked 15,000 to 20,000 TCR beta sequences to specific HLA alleles. In a later analysis, HLA-associated TCR beta chains were found to be more clonally expanded and to have lower generation probabilities than equally common non-associated chains. Linkage disequilibrium might explain the correlated functional status among segregating V segments, but an unknown experimental factor could not be excluded. A group of highly shared sequence variants was considered likely to be a technical artifact of the sequencing pipeline. Presence/absence analyses assumed roughly uniform sequencing depth across donors, an assumption that may not hold. A further reported finding was that TCR beta sequences accurately predicted the HLA-A and HLA-B alleles for most subjects in the first cohort. Broadly in line with IMGT annotations, most TCR beta V segments showed up in productive rearrangements about 87% or about 30% of the time in an earlier analysis of 450 to 750 of the donors.

Sequencing was performed on PBMCs. The sequence derives from a woman younger than 45 in good health and CMV-seropositive. Here the chain combines TRBV18 and TRBJ1-1; possibly the D gene is TRBD1, per 6 matching bases. The nucleotide sequence reads as follows: TGTGCCAGCTCAGCTTGGCGGGGGGCGGCGGGTGAAGCTTTCTTT. This translates into CASSAWRGAAGEAFF.